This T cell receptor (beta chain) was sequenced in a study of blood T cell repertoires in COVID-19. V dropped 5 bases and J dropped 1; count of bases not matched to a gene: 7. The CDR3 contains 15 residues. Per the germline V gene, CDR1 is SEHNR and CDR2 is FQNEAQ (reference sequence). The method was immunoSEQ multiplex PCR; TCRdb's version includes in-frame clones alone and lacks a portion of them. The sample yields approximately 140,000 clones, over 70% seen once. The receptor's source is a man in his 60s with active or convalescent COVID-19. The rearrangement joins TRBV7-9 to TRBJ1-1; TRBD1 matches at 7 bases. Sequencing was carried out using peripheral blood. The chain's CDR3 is CASSPRQGPNTEAFF. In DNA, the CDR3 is TGTGCCAGCAGCCCCAGACAGGGCCCGAACACTGAAGCTTTCTTT.